This TCR beta chain came from a study of early T cells in non-severe SARS-CoV-2 infection. Whole-study context: It was bulk RNA from unsorted whole blood that was sequenced, and the chains were unpaired.

Study-level results: CD4 and private specificities were missed by VDJdb matching, which favored anti-spike CD8 responses.

Researchers tagged individual cDNA molecules with unique molecular identifiers. TCRdb analysed the 5' RACE reads with MiXCR anew, one entry per CDR3 protein. The sample carries fewer than 65,000 distinct CDR3 sequences, approximately 6% recorded once. Per the germline V gene, CDR1 is SGHAT and CDR2 is FQNNGV. The CDR3 is made up of 15 amino acids. V shed 2 bases, J shed 4 bases, and the junction held 4 bases outside the gene matches. This clonotype was seen repeatedly, ten times or more. Its target is unknown. This material consisted of whole blood, taken at baseline. This clonotype was sampled from an adult who was a healthcare worker with PCR-confirmed SARS-CoV-2 infection or an uninfected control (not recorded which). This chain links TRBV11-2 with TRBJ2-1, with TRBD2 matching over 8 bases. CDR3 DNA: TGTGCCAGCAGCTTAACGGGAGGGACGTACAATGAGCAGTTCTTC. This sequence encodes CASSLTGGTYNEQFF.